The sequence of this T cell receptor (beta chain) was determined in a study of T cells in Graves' hyperthyroidism and ophthalmopathy. This clonotype came up many times. TCR beta CDR3 sequences were amplified from RNA transcripts. A first-round RT-PCR of the TCR CDR3 used the HTBI primer set. Each CDR3 protein is one row after TCRdb ran MiXCR on the multiplex PCR reads. The data show 500,000 to 600,000 distinct CDR3 sequences, with just under 20% seen just once and about half held by the top ten. Any patient presenting with uncontrolled infection, other autoimmune disease, pregnancy or lactation was left out. Clinical symptoms, serum thyroxine and TRAb, thyroid ultrasound and orbital computed tomography were used for the diagnoses. The material sequenced was blood. This TCR derives from a man aged 35 to 55 with Graves' ophthalmopathy.

The CDR3 is CSARGLAGGVGFYEQYF. The CDR3 nucleotides read TGCAGTGCTAGAGGACTAGCGGGAGGCGTCGGCTTCTACGAGCAGTACTTC. The chain employs TRBV20-1 and TRBJ2-7, with 13 bases fitting TRBD2. Trimming took 1 base from V and 3 from J; bases not matched to a gene: 9. The CDR3 runs to 17 residues. From germline, CDR1 is DFQATT and CDR2 SNEGSKA (reference sequence).